The clone carrying this T cell receptor (beta chain) has a single count. In the study's own analysis: Reference gene primer amplification gave estimated nucleated cell counts. Clones were read by immunoSEQ multiplex PCR, and TCRdb kept only the in-frame ones, dropping some. D and trimming were read from the DNA, whereas the V and J calls and clone size are those reported in that table. The sample holds 200,000 to 250,000 clones, 85% to 90% seen once. The participants were between roughly 18 and 89 years old and came from about two dozen US areas. The source of the sample is a study of blood T cell repertoires in COVID-19. Study context: Resolution of symptoms, clearance, or two negative PCRs was present in recovered Cohort 3 donors. Samples representing acute and convalescent COVID-19 were sourced from the United States, Italy and Spain.

Sequenced input: PBMCs or T cells enriched from blood (not recorded which). The sequence derives from a woman aged 45-65 years in a cohort exposed to, infected with or recovered from COVID-19 (not recorded which).

CDR3 residues: CAISEPGTGSRETQYF. CDR3 in DNA: TGTGCCATCAGTGAGCCAGGGACAGGGAGTCGGGAGACCCAGTACTTC. The chain combines TRBV10-3 with TRBJ2-5, with 9 nucleotides matching TRBD1. CDR3 length equals 16 residues. Trimming removed 2 bases from V and 5 bases from J; junction bases left unmatched: 9. CDR1 ENHRY and CDR2 SYGVKD come from the germline V gene.